Here is one T cell receptor beta chain with its context. Its antigen is as yet unknown. The second PCR ran about 6 to 11 cycles with a sample-barcoded 5' primer and J-beta primers. TCRdb recomputed calls from the 5' RACE reads with MiXCR, one row per CDR3 protein. This sample has about 640,000 distinct CDR3 sequences, with 58% found just once. The sample originates from a study of blood T cells in healthy people across ages. The CDR3 is 14 amino acids. The germline V gene encodes CDR1 MDHEN and CDR2 SYDVKM. V dropped 3 bases and J dropped 5; count of bases not matched to a gene: 4. The study's findings and limits: Donor CMV status was unknown, possibly confounding expanded clonotype changes. Naive CD4+ cell counts and diversity both ran higher in long-lived than in aged donors.

This clonotype was obtained from a man aged 60 to 69 in good health. Source material: blood. The chain joins TRBV28 to TRBJ2-3; 8 bases map to TRBD2. This chain's CDR3 is CASSLGLGRDTQYF. The DNA for the CDR3 is TGTGCCAGCAGTTTGGGACTAGGTAGAGATACGCAGTATTTT.